This T cell receptor beta chain was found in a study of human T cells and chemical hapten exposure. This clonotype was observed at least ten times. Its antigen remains unidentified. Specified time point: pre-sensitization, week 0. Documented treatment: therapeutic diphenylcyclopropenone sensitization with weekly scalp DPC. Donors were 18 to 70-year-old alopecia patients suitable for DPC. Blood, whole and unfractionated, served as the source for total RNA extraction. Unique molecular identifiers were attached to individual cDNA molecules within the library. Each CDR3 protein is one row after TCRdb ran MiXCR on the RACE reads. The sample contains under 400,000 distinct CDR3 sequences, 5.1% of which appear only once. Study results and caveats: It should be noted that donors had alopecia, so their immune response may differ from healthy people's.

The CDR3 loop spans 12 amino acids. With 4 bases removed from V and 3 bases from J, the gap between germline ends came to 6 bases. Per the germline V gene, CDR1 is MDHEN and CDR2 is SYDVKM. The chain joins TRBV28 to TRBJ1-1, with D possibly matching TRBD1 (5 bases). The receptor was isolated from a woman aged 45-65 years with alopecia areata. Some clones in this sample may be carry-over from other donors' samples. The sample was whole blood, taken in connection with sensitization to the hapten diphenylcyclopropenone (DPC). In DNA, the CDR3 is TGTGCCAGCAGTTCCAGGGACACTGAAGCTTTCTTT. Its translation: CASSSRDTEAFF.